What follows are 7 T cell receptor beta chains derived from one specimen sequenced in a study of T-cell reconstitution after alpha-beta-depleted transplantation in children. Library preparation (for TCRbeta) was performed with unique molecular identifiers. MiXCR was run by TCRdb on the PCR reads, yielding one entry per CDR3 protein. The sample has over 85,000 distinct CDR3 sequences; approximately 8% are singletons. This sample comprised PBMCs, obtained before TCRalphabeta/CD19-depleted stem cell transplant. Source of these receptors: a boy between 2 and 10 years old with acute lymphoblastic leukemia, due to receive a stem cell transplant.

This clonotype was counted a single time. CDR3 in DNA: TGTGCCAGCAGTTTAGTTCGGTGGGAGACCCAGTACTTC. It is translated as CASSLVRWETQYF. The chain recombines TRBV12-3 or TRBV12-4 with TRBJ2-5; D gene unclear. The CDR3 extends over 13 amino acids. The germline V and J ends were trimmed by 1 base and 5 bases, with 8 bases remaining between them.

Many counts were recorded for this clonotype. The V and J genes are TRBV20-1 and TRBJ1-2, with 7 bases identical to TRBD1. After removal of 0 bases from V and 4 bases from J, the junction contained 23 bases not matched to a gene. The CDR3 covers 20 residues. Germline V gene lookup returns CDR1 DFQATT and CDR2 SNEGSKA (reference sequence). CDR3 DNA sequence: TGCAGTGCTAGAGAGCCATACCCGACGACAGGGAGGCACGGTCGCTATGGCTACACCTTC. Amino acids: CSAREPYPTTGRHGRYGYTF.

This clonotype occurred many times. This chain uses TRBV6-5 with TRBJ1-2; 9 positions match TRBD1. The V gene end was trimmed by 6 bases and the J gene end by 12 bases; junction bases not matched to a gene: 11. In germline, CDR1 is MNHEY, CDR2 SVGAGI. This CDR3 is 13 amino acids long. The CDR3 nucleotides are TGTGCCAGCAGCGGGACAGGGACGGGAATTGACACCTTC. This encodes CASSGTGTGIDTF.

This chain connects TRBV12-3 or TRBV12-4 to TRBJ2-5; D uncertain. V was shortened by 8 bases and J by 4 bases, with 14 bases between the two germline ends. CDR3 length equals 13 residues. Written as DNA, the CDR3 is TGTGCCAGCGGTAAAGGGCAAGGAGAGACCCAGTACTTC. Residues: CASGKGQGETQYF.

There are a few counts of this clonotype. This chain links TRBV27 with TRBJ2-1; TRBD1 agrees at 10 bases. The J segment lost 9 bases and the V segment lost 1 base, leaving 6 bases of the junction unmatched. From germline, CDR1 is MNHEY and CDR2 SMNVEV (reference sequence). The CDR3 spans 15 residues. This CDR3 is CASSLWDRGLGEQFF. The DNA for the CDR3 is TGTGCCAGCAGTTTATGGGACAGGGGTTTGGGTGAGCAGTTCTTC.

This clonotype was observed many times. The chain is built from TRBV4-2 and TRBJ2-6; D is unclear. V dropped 0 bases and J dropped 1 base, with 7 bases sitting between them. The CDR3 is 16 amino acids. The germline V gene encodes CDR1 LGHNA and CDR2 YNFKEQ. The CDR3 region is CASSQDSTSGANVLTF. The CDR3 DNA reads as TGTGCCAGCAGCCAAGATTCGACTTCTGGGGCCAACGTCCTGACTTTC.

V and J are TRBV7-2 and TRBJ2-5, with TRBD1 matching 7 bases. The CDR3 sequence is 15 residues long. Germline loops: CDR1 SGHTA, CDR2 FQGNSA. Trimming at V came to 7 bases and at J to 2 bases, leaving 10 bases not matched to a gene. The CDR3 region has the DNA TGTGCCAGCACGTCGAGGGGGCAGCGTCAAGAGACCCAGTACTTC. Translated: CASTSRGQRQETQYF.